These 20 T cell receptor beta chains were sequenced from one sample in a study of glioma-infiltrating T cells. Using RNA template, CDR3s of TCR alpha and beta were amplified with iRepertoire arm-PCR. TCRdb processed the multiplex PCR reads anew with MiXCR; each CDR3 protein has one entry. The table shows fewer than 90,000 distinct CDR3 sequences, with under 30% occurring only once. The sample was glioma tissue, nonneoplastic brain tissue, or PBMCs (not recorded which). These receptor sequences come from a human donor with low-grade glioma or glioblastoma, undergoing nonglioma brain surgery, or in good health (not recorded which).

This clonotype was detected ten times or more. The chain has TRBV20-1 and TRBJ2-2; TRBD2 matches 12 bases. The V and J ends lost 5 bases and 5 bases, in that order; junction bases with no gene match: 6. The CDR3 loop spans 15 amino acids. The germline V gene has CDR1 DFQATT and CDR2 SNEGSKA (reference sequence). Written as DNA, the CDR3 is TGCAGTGCTCCACTAACTAGCGGGAGGACCGGGGAGCTGTTTTTT. Amino acid sequence: CSAPLTSGRTGELFF.

Judged by abundance, this clonotype is medium-sized. V usage is TRBV7-2 and J usage is TRBJ2-5, with no clear D. This CDR3 is built from 10 residues. Germline V CDR1 and CDR2: SGHTA, FQGNSA. V was shortened by 8 bases and J by 5 bases, with 6 bases between the two germline ends. The CDR3 region is CASFGETQYF. The DNA for the CDR3 is TGTGCCAGCTTTGGCGAGACCCAGTACTTC.

The table lists this clonotype with many counts. The rearrangement uses TRBV20-1 and TRBJ2-7, with 8 bases lining up with TRBD2. The CDR3 sequence is 14 residues long. J lost 7 bases, V lost 2 bases, and 10 bases had no gene match. Per the germline V gene, CDR1 is DFQATT and CDR2 is SNEGSKA (reference sequence). In DNA, the CDR3 is TGCAGTGCTAGACCCCCGCAGGGACTAGGGGAGCAGTACTTC. Its translation: CSARPPQGLGEQYF.

A few counts support this clonotype. V usage is TRBV19 and J usage is TRBJ2-2; TRBD2 matches at 12 bases. V shed 3 bases and J 2 bases; nucleotides not matched to a gene: 1. The CDR3 length is 16 residues. Germline assignment: CDR1 LNHDA and CDR2 SQIVND (reference sequence). The CDR3 DNA sequence: TGTGCCAGTAGTATCGGACTAGCGGGAAACACCGGGGAGCTGTTTTTT. Its translation is CASSIGLAGNTGELFF.

This clonotype appeared many times. CDR3 nucleotide sequence: TGTGCCAGCAGCTTACTAGCGGACTCCTACGAGCAGTACTTC. It encodes CASSLLADSYEQYF. The chain combines TRBV7-9 with TRBJ2-7; 7 nucleotides match TRBD2. The CDR3 consists of 14 residues. V lost 2 bases, J lost 0 bases, and 1 base stayed unmatched. CDR1 is SEHNR, CDR2 FQNEAQ, per germline (reference sequence).

This clonotype was observed many times. The V call is TRBV28, the J call TRBJ2-5; D perhaps matches TRBD2 (6 bases). Trimming left V 4 bases short and J 2 bases short, with 11 bases between. The CDR3 spans 14 residues. Germline V gene sequence: CDR1 MDHEN, CDR2 SYDVKM. CDR3: CASSSGVGQETQYF. The CDR3 coding sequence is TGTGCCAGCAGTTCGGGGGTTGGACAAGAGACCCAGTACTTC.

This clonotype was detected ten times or more. The rearrangement joins TRBV15 to TRBJ2-1; D possibly corresponds to TRBD1 (5 bases). V dropped 6 bases and J dropped 13 bases, with 19 bases sitting between them. The germline CDR1 and CDR2 sequences are LNHNV and YYDKDF (reference sequence). The CDR3 consists of 13 residues. DNA of the CDR3: TGTGCCACCAGTCCACGCGCCCAGGGCCTACAGTTCTTC. Translated: CATSPRAQGLQFF.

This clonotype was counted ten times or more. The chain is built from TRBV6-1 and TRBJ2-5; D gene uncertain. Germline V gene data show CDR1 as MNHNS and CDR2 as SASEGT. The CDR3 has 12 amino acids. With 2 bases removed from V and 4 bases from J, the gap between germline ends came to 5 bases. The CDR3 loop is CASSEHVETQYF. The CDR3 region has the DNA TGTGCCAGCAGTGAACACGTAGAGACCCAGTACTTC.

About this clonotype: One end of the junction is discordant with germline, which a read error may explain. The chain uses TRBV7-6 and TRBJ1-1, with D unclear. CDR1 is SGHVS and CDR2 is FNYEAQ in the germline V gene. This CDR3 region has 12 residues. The CDR3 DNA follows: TGTGCCAGCCTAGCCCCGAGCGCTGAAGCTTTCTTC. Translation gives CASLAPSAEAFF.

This clonotype was seen more than once but under ten times. The chain employs TRBV7-8 and TRBJ1-4; 7 bases are a match to TRBD1. Germline-derived CDR1 and CDR2 are SGHVS and FQNEAQ. V shed 1 base and J 8 bases; nucleotides not matched to a gene: 10. The CDR3 sequence is 16 residues long. CDR3 DNA: TGTGCCAGCAGCTTAGTATTTCGACAGGGAGAAGAAAAACTGTTTTTT. Amino acids: CASSLVFRQGEEKLFF.

With respect to this clonotype: A much larger clone lies one base from this, so it may be a read error. The chain has TRBV11-2 and TRBJ1-1; D gene uncertain. V dropped 2 bases and J dropped 10 bases, with 17 bases sitting between them. Germline CDR1 SGHAT, CDR2 FQNNGV. The CDR3 runs to 14 residues. CDR3 sequence: CASSLSRAVALAFF. In nucleotides, the CDR3 is TGTGCCAGCAGCTTAAGTCGGGCCGTTGCTCTAGCTTTCTTT.

The sample holds many counts of this clonotype. This chain links TRBV27 with TRBJ1-5, with D maybe TRBD1 (5 bases). Germline assignment: CDR1 MNHEY and CDR2 SMNVEV (reference sequence). This CDR3 contains 14 residues. V gave up 8 bases and J gave up 6 bases, with 17 bases separating them. The CDR3 sequence: CASVETQGTQPQHF. CDR3 sequence (DNA): TGTGCCAGCGTCGAGACCCAGGGCACTCAGCCCCAGCATTTT.

Many counts were recorded for this clonotype. The J gene is TRBJ1-1, the V gene TRBV6-1; no clear D. The ends were cut back, 9 bases at V and 1 base at J, with 12 bases in the middle. CDR3 size: 13 residues. CDR1 is MNHNS, CDR2 SASEGT, per germline. In DNA, the CDR3 is TGTGCCAGTTTGGCTTCTGGGAACACTGAAGCTTTCTTT. Its translation is CASLASGNTEAFF.

There are many counts of this clonotype. V and J are TRBV6-1 and TRBJ2-2; weak D call: TRBD2 (5 bases). Between the trimmed V and J ends, which lost 5 bases and 2 bases, there was a span of 15 bases. The CDR3 consists of 16 residues. Germline V lookup: CDR1 MNHNS, CDR2 SASEGT. CDR3 sequence: CASSSATTLNTGELFF. CDR3 DNA sequence: TGTGCCAGCAGTTCTGCGACTACCCTTAACACCGGGGAGCTGTTTTTT.

This clonotype was detected ten times or more. This likely comes from a read error, as the CDR3 has no conserved phenylalanine or tryptophan at its end. It is unclear where the CDR3 begins or ends on the DNA, so no DNA is shown, and the CDR3 is as TCRdb lists it. The rearrangement links TRBV24-1 to TRBJ2-7; whether TRBD1, the table's D call, matches the DNA was not checked. The CDR3 is 14 residues long, counting both termini. From germline, CDR1 is KGHDR and CDR2 SFDVKD. This CDR3 reads CATSDLNGLGTRAD.

This clonotype was seen at least ten times. The chain carries TRBV29-1 and TRBJ2-3; 10 bases agree with TRBD2. The CDR3 extends over 14 amino acids. After removal of 4 bases from V and 4 bases from J, the junction contained 5 bases not matched to a gene. Germline V lookup: CDR1 SQVTM, CDR2 ANQGSEA. CDR3 residues: CSVASGRAADTQYF. For the CDR3, the DNA is TGCAGCGTTGCCAGCGGGAGGGCCGCAGATACGCAGTATTTT.

Remarks on this clonotype: This clone may be a read error of a much larger clone one base away. The J gene is TRBJ2-5, the V gene TRBV3-1; no clear D. The CDR3 extends over 12 amino acids. Looked up from germline, CDR1 is LGHDT and CDR2 is YNNKEL (reference sequence). The DNA for the CDR3 is TGTGCCAGCAACCAAGTCTCGAAGACCCAGTACTTC. Translation: CASNQVSKTQYF.

This chain links TRBV20-1 with TRBJ2-3; no definite D call. The J call may be incorrect, as the DNA end agrees better with TRBJ1-5. The CDR3 extends over 13 amino acids. Germline V gene sequence: CDR1 DFQATT, CDR2 SNEGSKA (reference sequence). DNA of the CDR3: TGCAGTGAATTAGACAACCCCACAGATACGCAGCATTTT. It is translated as CSELDNPTDTQHF.

Regarding this clonotype: A read error may explain this, as a much larger clone is one base away. The chain joins TRBV4-2 to TRBJ2-7, with D perhaps TRBD1 or TRBD2 (6 bases each). The CDR3 runs to 17 residues. Germline CDR1 is LGHNA and CDR2 is YNFKEQ. V shed 1 base and J shed 9 bases, with 25 bases lying between them. This CDR3 reads CASSQAAGAALGGGQYF. In nucleotides, the CDR3 is TGTGCCAGCAGCCAAGCCGCCGGGGCCGCCTTGGGGGGCGGGCAGTACTTC.

This clonotype was counted at least ten times. The V gene is TRBV20-1, the J gene TRBJ2-1; 13 bases are a match to TRBD2. CDR1 and CDR2 (germline): DFQATT, SNEGSKA (reference sequence). CDR3 length: 15 residues. V trimming: 6 bases; J trimming: 2 bases; junction bases outside the gene matches: 4. The chain's CDR3 is CSARTSGSTYNEQFF. CDR3 nucleotides: TGCAGTGCGCGGACTAGCGGGAGTACCTACAATGAGCAGTTCTTC.